This T cell receptor beta chain was recorded in a study of blood T cell repertoires in COVID-19. CDR3 length: 13 amino acids. Germline V CDR1 and CDR2: SGHTA, FQGNSA. Trimming removed 2 bases from V and 7 bases from J; junction bases left unmatched: 4. In the authors' workflow: By means of reference gene primer amplification, nucleated cell counts were estimated. Libraries were prepared by immunoSEQ multiplex PCR; TCRdb keeps only in-frame clonotypes and omits some of them. V and J calls and clone size are those listed in that table; D and trimming were worked out from the DNA. The table includes approximately 200,000 clones, around 88% detected once.

Specimen: peripheral blood. J is TRBJ2-7 and V is TRBV7-2, with 8 bases that match TRBD2. This receptor was obtained from a man between 18 and 29 years old with active or convalescent COVID-19. The CDR3 loop reads CASSLMGLEEQYF. CDR3 in DNA: TGTGCCAGCAGCTTAATGGGACTAGAGGAGCAGTACTTC.